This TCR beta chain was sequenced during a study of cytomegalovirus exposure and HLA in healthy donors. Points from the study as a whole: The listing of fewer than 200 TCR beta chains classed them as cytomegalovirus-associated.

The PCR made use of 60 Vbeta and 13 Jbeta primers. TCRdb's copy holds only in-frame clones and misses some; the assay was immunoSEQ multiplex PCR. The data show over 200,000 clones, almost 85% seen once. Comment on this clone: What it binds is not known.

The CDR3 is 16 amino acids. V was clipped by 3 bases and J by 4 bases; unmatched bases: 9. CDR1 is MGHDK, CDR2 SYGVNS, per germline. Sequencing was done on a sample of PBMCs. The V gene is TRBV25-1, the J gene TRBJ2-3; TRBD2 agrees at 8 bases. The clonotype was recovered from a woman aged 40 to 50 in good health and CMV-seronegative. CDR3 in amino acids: CASSDIKRGKADTQYF. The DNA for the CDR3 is TGTGCCAGCAGTGACATTAAGCGGGGGAAAGCAGATACGCAGTATTTT.